This TCR beta chain is from a study of long-term antiretroviral therapy in people with HIV. Study observations and caveats: Every time point showed a repertoire led by clones expanded before ART.

Regarding this clone: Its antigen remains unidentified.

Runs used v3.0 of the immunoSEQ assay and were done at survey level. The assay was immunoSEQ multiplex PCR, and TCRdb's table has in-frame clones only and misses some. The sample records tens of thousands of clones, 80% to 90% being singletons. This TCR was recovered from a man between 18 and 35 years old with HIV. The material was unsorted PBMCs, obtained 0.4 years before starting antiretroviral therapy.

The CDR3 is CASSQDWGPWDEQFF. Written as DNA, the CDR3 is TGTGCCAGCAGCCAAGATTGGGGCCCGTGGGATGAGCAGTTCTTC. The rearrangement uses TRBV4-2 and TRBJ2-1; possible D gene TRBD1, 5 bases. V was trimmed by 0 bases and J by 8 bases, leaving 14 bases between them. CDR3 length equals 15 residues. The germline gives CDR1 LGHNA, CDR2 YNFKEQ.